Detailed here is one T cell receptor beta chain. Germline CDR1 LNHNV, CDR2 YYDKDF (reference sequence). There are 16 residues in the CDR3. The trim removed 4 bases at V and 6 bases at J, leaving 10 bases unmatched. The data belong to a study of blood T cell repertoires in COVID-19. The overall study: The origin of the acute and convalescent COVID-19 samples was the United States, Italy and Spain. PBMCs, B-cell-depleted T cells, or T cells were the source of the cDNA or gDNA that made up the material.

In the authors' methods: Researchers report that nucleated cell counts were estimated from reference gene primer amplification. TCRdb's table, derived via immunoSEQ multiplex PCR, lists solely in-frame clones and lacks some. The V and J calls and clone size are taken from that table; D and trimming were inferred from the DNA. The data hold about 140,000 clones, with around nine tenths observed a single time. The origin of this receptor is a woman in her fifties or sixties with active or convalescent COVID-19. The chain joins TRBV15 to TRBJ2-3; 10 bases agree with TRBD2. The sequenced sample consisted of peripheral blood. CDR3 DNA sequence: TGTGCCACCAGCATGTTTAGCGGGAGGATTTCGGATACGCAGTATTTT. It yields the protein CATSMFSGRISDTQYF.